This TCR beta chain was found in a study of T cells in Graves' hyperthyroidism and ophthalmopathy (dated by TCRdb to between 2019 and 2020). As for the study more broadly: Peripheral blood samples were taken at initial diagnosis, before any treatment was given. TCR V-J signatures able to tell the groups apart were searched for in a discovery cohort of 100 patients, of whom approximately 40 had Graves' ophthalmopathy and about 55 had stable Graves' hyperthyroidism. Whether ophthalmopathy could be predicted prospectively was tested in an independent validation cohort made up of 18 hyperthyroidism patients plus 17 patients who later progressed to ophthalmopathy. The roughly 100 discovery patients were randomly split 7:3 into training and test sets. In addition, the study compared T-cell repertoires in thyroid tissue and in blood from about six Graves' hyperthyroidism patients. After sampling, hyperthyroidism patients received methimazole starting at 30 mg daily, and ophthalmopathy patients received high-dose intravenous methylprednisolone. The paper reports TCR Vbeta CDR3 sequencing of some 140 peripheral blood samples: approximately 41 ophthalmopathy, roughly 74 hyperthyroidism and some 17 progressor patients.

What the study reported, not specific to this receptor: In cross-validation, a model built on a 13 V-J signature told ophthalmopathy apart from stable hyperthyroidism with approximately 90% sensitivity and around 81% specificity, and in testing the same model reached 80%/75%. Sample size was not statistically predetermined, and blinding of investigators to group allocation was not performed. In validation, the model predicted progression to ophthalmopathy with 65% to 71% sensitivity and approximately 78% specificity, a median of 6.5 months before onset. Blood samples also contained most of the expanded thyroid clonotypes (frequency above 0.001), which suggests that blood repertoires may reflect thyroid immune responses.

This clonotype has a count of ten or more. The clone's antigen remains unknown. The sample holds no much larger clone one base away, and base qualities are not on file. Amplification of TCR beta CDR3 regions was carried out from RNA transcripts. The TCR CDR3 was subjected to a first round of RT-PCR using the HTBI primer set and the Qiagen OneStep RT-PCR kit. A second multiplex PCR round built the libraries, followed by size selection and purification. The libraries were sequenced on an Illumina HiSeq2000 using paired-end 100 bp reads. Concerning the study's data processing: SOAPnuke was used to process the raw data, throwing out any read that contained adapters or uncalled bases, had a mean Phred below 15, or lacked an exact constant-primer or identifier match. High-quality paired reads were merged using COPE v1.2.5, and each unique nucleotide sequence was defined as a clonotype. MiTCR v1.1 was used to align clonotypes to the IMGT TRBV, TRBD and TRBJ reference segments. Only V-J combinations with frequency above 0.0001, covering 99% to 99.2% of repertoires, were analysed. The TCS score was defined as F50 (clonal expansion) divided by E x V (chaos), with BLOSUM62-based TCRdist calculated between CDR3 peptides within each V-J. Welch's t-statistics and random forest reduced several hundred V-J features to some 14, which were used in a naive Bayes classifier (R e1071). TCRdb reworked the public reads: Q25 trimming with fastp, MiXCR clone assembly, productive beta chains retained. Every CDR3 protein is listed once, alongside the most common genes and DNA of its rows. The V and J calls reflect TCRdb's pipeline rather than the authors' work. The sample table records around 420,000 distinct CDR3 sequences; approximately 14% of these occur just once. The ten biggest clones cover roughly 14% of the sample.

Cut back by 1 base and 1 base, the V and J ends lie 7 bases apart. According to the germline V gene, CDR1 reads SGHTA and CDR2 reads FQGTGA. From its cysteine to its phenylalanine, the CDR3 spans 14 amino acids. This entry keeps only the CDR3 DNA: 42 bases, framed from base 1. Graves' hyperthyroidism was defined as stable when no progression to ophthalmopathy occurred over 18 months of follow-up. Hyperthyroidism patients were aged 18 to 65 years and newly diagnosed, with disease duration of less than 2 months. Exclusion was applied to patients with uncontrolled infections, other autoimmune diseases, pregnancy or lactation. Clinical symptoms, serum thyroxine and TRAb, thyroid ultrasound, and orbital computed tomography formed the basis for the diagnoses. PBMCs were isolated from roughly 10 ml of fresh peripheral blood by Ficoll-Paque density gradient centrifugation. Total RNA was extracted with Trizol reagent, and quality was checked on an Agilent 2100 Bioanalyzer.

The sample taken for sequencing was blood. The sequence came from a woman aged 18-29 years with Graves' hyperthyroidism. Recombination connected TRBV7-3 to TRBJ1-1, with a weak D call of TRBD1 (6 bases match). The CDR3 protein is CASSLIGGNTEAFF. In nucleotide form, the sequence is TGTGCCAGCAGCTTAATAGGGGGGAACACTGAAGCTTTCTTT. With the rest looked up from the reference TRBV7-3 and TRBJ1-1 genes rather than sequenced, the full variable domain is GAGVSQTPSNKVTEKGKYVELRCDPISGHTALYWYRQSLGQGPEFLIYFQGTGAADDSGLPNDRFFAVRPEGSVSTLKIQRTERGDSAVYLCASSLIGGNTEAFFGQGTRLTVV.